These 29 T cell receptor beta chains share one sample of origin, sequenced in a study of T cells in Graves' hyperthyroidism and ophthalmopathy. RNA transcripts provided the source from which TCR beta CDR3 regions were amplified. HTBI primers were the set used in a first-round RT-PCR of the TCR CDR3. TCRdb reanalysed the multiplex PCR reads using MiXCR and keeps one entry per CDR3 protein. The sample records about 360,000 distinct CDR3 sequences, about a fifth being singletons. The sample comprised blood. The receptors derive from a woman aged 18-29 years with Graves' hyperthyroidism.

This clonotype was detected many times. The chain's CDR3 is CSAPRSPGAETQYF. In DNA, the CDR3 is TGCAGTGCTCCCCGATCCCCCGGAGCGGAGACCCAGTACTTC. J is TRBJ2-5 and V is TRBV20-1; D is unresolved. Germline assignment: CDR1 DFQATT and CDR2 SNEGSKA (reference sequence). Trimming pared 5 bases from V and 5 bases from J, leaving 18 bases between. The CDR3 totals 14 residues.

This clonotype has a count of ten or more. The gene calls are TRBV11-2 and TRBJ1-5, with a weak D call TRBD1 (5 bases). CDR3 size: 13 residues. CDR1 is SGHAT and CDR2 is FQNNGV in the germline V gene. Deletions cut 3 bases from V and 8 bases from J, with 11 bases between. The CDR3 loop reads CASSFTQGKPQHF. The CDR3 DNA sequence: TGTGCCAGCAGCTTCACCCAGGGTAAGCCCCAGCATTTT.

This clonotype was seen many times. The chain joins TRBV12-3 or TRBV12-4 to TRBJ1-2; tentative D call: TRBD1 (6 bases). Trimming stripped 6 bases from V and 4 bases from J, with 18 bases between. The CDR3 runs 15 residues. The CDR3 DNA reads TGTGCCAGCAGCCTAGACAGGCGAGTCTCCTATGGCTACACCTTC. Protein product: CASSLDRRVSYGYTF.

This clonotype was seen ten or more times. The rearrangement joins TRBV2 to TRBJ1-3; 11 bases agree with TRBD1. The V gene's germline CDR1 is SNHLY and CDR2 FYNNEI. Trimming cost V 5 bases and J 0 bases; bases outside gene matches: 3. The CDR3 covers 16 residues. The CDR3 spells CASSWDRGFSGNTIYF. CDR3 sequence (DNA): TGTGCCAGCAGTTGGGACAGGGGGTTCTCTGGAAACACCATATATTTT.

This clonotype was observed at least ten times. The CDR3 DNA follows: TGCAGTGCGGCTAATACAGGGAGGAACTATGGCTACACCTTC. Encoded protein: CSAANTGRNYGYTF. The chain uses TRBV20-1 and TRBJ1-2, with a weak D call TRBD1 (6 bases). The length of the CDR3 is 14 residues. V lost 6 bases and J 2 bases, leaving 16 bases between the germline ends. Germline loops: CDR1 DFQATT, CDR2 SNEGSKA (reference sequence).

A word on this clonotype: A much bigger clone sits one base away, suggesting this may be a read error. The rearrangement uses TRBV6-1 and TRBJ2-2; 9 bases match TRBD2. Germline lookup yields CDR1 MNHNS and CDR2 SASEGT. The CDR3 contains 17 residues. This chain's CDR3 is CASNTQRGVSNTGEPFF. Written as DNA, the CDR3 is TGTGCCAGCAATACCCAGCGGGGGGTATCGAACACCGGGGAGCCGTTTTTT.

This clonotype has ten or more counts. The gene calls are TRBV10-3 and TRBJ2-5, with unresolved D. V gave up 3 bases and J gave up 4 bases, with 9 bases separating them. Germline assignment: CDR1 ENHRY and CDR2 SYGVKD. The CDR3 runs 13 residues. The CDR3 bases are TGTGCCATCAGTGAACCGGGCGGAGAGACCCAGTACTTC. Its translation is CAISEPGGETQYF.

This clonotype was observed a handful of times. The chain links TRBV5-8 to TRBJ2-7; unclear D gene. Trimming pared 2 bases from V and 6 bases from J, leaving 15 bases between. This CDR3 spans 14 amino acids. Germline V gene lookup returns CDR1 SGHTS and CDR2 YDEGEE. DNA for the CDR3: TGTGCCAGCAGCTTTCAGGCCCCCCCAGTCGAGCAGTACTTC. This codes for CASSFQAPPVEQYF.

This clonotype showed up just a few times. The chain combines TRBV5-1 with TRBJ2-7; maybe TRBD2 (6 bases). The CDR3 totals 13 residues. V was cut by 0 bases and J by 6 bases, with 10 bases left in between. CDR1 and CDR2 from the germline V gene are SGHRS and YFSETQ. The CDR3: CASSLGEVVEQYF. The CDR3 DNA reads as TGCGCCAGCAGCTTGGGGGAGGTCGTCGAGCAGTACTTC.

At least ten counts were recorded for this clonotype. The V gene is TRBV7-9, the J gene TRBJ1-2; D unresolved. Germline V lookup: CDR1 SEHNR, CDR2 FQNEAQ (reference sequence). Between the trimmed V and J ends, which lost 0 bases and 13 bases, there was a span of 12 bases. The CDR3 length is 12 residues. The CDR3 DNA is TGTGCCAGCAGCTTAGCGTCTAGGGTGTGCACCTTC. Its translation is CASSLASRVCTF.

Notes on this clonotype: The CDR3 end shows no conserved phenylalanine or tryptophan, and so a read error is likely. CDR3 coding DNA: TGTGCCAGCAGTCTAGCACAGGGGTTAAACTATGGCTACACCGTC. Encoded protein: CASSLAQGLNYGYTV. The chain joins TRBV6-1 to TRBJ1-2; 7 positions match TRBD1. Unmatched junction bases numbered 8, after V lost 5 bases and J lost 2 bases. This CDR3 has 15 residues. CDR1 and CDR2 (germline): MNHNS, SASEGT.

This clonotype showed up many times. Here the CDR3 reads CASSPRGQGFREQYF. For the CDR3, the DNA is TGTGCCAGCAGCCCTAGGGGACAGGGGTTTCGCGAGCAGTACTTC. The chain recombines TRBV12-3 or TRBV12-4 with TRBJ2-7, with 10 bases fitting TRBD1. The V and J ends lost 6 bases and 6 bases, in that order; junction bases with no gene match: 11. The CDR3 length is 15 residues.

The table lists this clonotype with many counts. The chain couples TRBV20-1 to TRBJ1-3, with TRBD1 matching 11 bases. CDR1 is DFQATT and CDR2 is SNEGSKA in the germline V gene (reference sequence). The V and J ends lost 0 bases and 4 bases, in that order; junction bases with no gene match: 5. This CDR3 region has 16 residues. The CDR3: CSARDPGQGAGNTIYF. The CDR3 DNA sequence: TGCAGTGCTAGAGATCCCGGACAGGGGGCGGGAAACACCATATATTTT.

For this clonotype: Compared with germline, one end of the junction differs, possibly owing to a read error. The V and J genes are TRBV27 and TRBJ1-5, with D possibly being TRBD1 (5 bases). Germline V gene data show CDR1 as MNHEY and CDR2 as SMNVEV (reference sequence). The CDR3 is made up of 14 amino acids. CDR3 residues: CASSPGAVRQPQHF. The CDR3 bases are TGTGCCAGCAGCCCCGGGGCTGTGCGTCAGCCGCAGCATTTT.

This clonotype was recorded at least ten times. This chain uses TRBV12-3 or TRBV12-4 with TRBJ1-2; possible D gene TRBD1, 5 bases. CDR3 length: 11 residues. V was cut by 3 bases and J by 8 bases, with 7 bases left in between. CDR3 in amino acids: CASSFGGGYTF. In nucleotides, the CDR3 is TGTGCCAGCAGTTTTGGGGGGGGCTACACCTTC.

The CDR3 nucleotides read TGTGCCAGCAGCTTCGGGAAGCCTAACTATGGCTACACCTTC. Protein product: CASSFGKPNYGYTF. The rearrangement joins TRBV7-2 to TRBJ1-2; D uncertain. Between the trimmed V and J ends, which lost 3 bases and 0 bases, there was a span of 8 bases. The CDR3 has 14 residues. Germline CDR1 SGHTA, CDR2 FQGNSA.

In this sample, this clonotype turned up many times. CDR3 coding DNA: TGTGCCACCAGTGACCGTCTAGCCGGAATCGGGGAGACCCAGTACTTC. Protein: CATSDRLAGIGETQYF. This chain joins TRBV24-1 and TRBJ2-5; D is possibly TRBD2 (5 bases). Trimming removed 4 bases from V and 5 bases from J, with 19 bases in between. Germline CDR1 reads KGHDR; CDR2 reads SFDVKD. The CDR3 spans 16 residues.

This clonotype was observed at least ten times. The V and J genes are TRBV4-2 and TRBJ2-2, with D uncertain. CDR3 size: 13 residues. Germline CDR1 LGHNA, CDR2 YNFKEQ. Trimming took 4 bases from V and 4 from J, leaving 7 bases between them. The CDR3 coding sequence is TGTGCCAGCAGCCTCCGACCCACCGGGGAGCTGTTTTTT. This gives the protein CASSLRPTGELFF.

This clonotype has at least ten counts. The CDR3 is CSARDPGQGTSGEQYF. CDR3 coding DNA: TGCAGTGCTAGAGATCCCGGACAGGGGACCTCGGGGGAGCAGTACTTC. The J gene is TRBJ2-7, the V gene TRBV20-1; 9 nucleotides line up with TRBD1. Germline V gene lookup returns CDR1 DFQATT and CDR2 SNEGSKA (reference sequence). The length of the CDR3 is 16 residues. The V and J ends lost 0 bases and 7 bases, in that order; junction bases with no gene match: 13.

This clonotype was seen at least ten times. The CDR3 sequence: CASSNRDRGLNGYTF. CDR3 sequence (DNA): TGCGCCAGCAGTAACCGTGACAGGGGTTTGAACGGCTACACCTTC. The chain joins TRBV5-1 to TRBJ1-2, with 8 nucleotides matching TRBD1. The CDR3 contains 15 residues. V dropped 5 bases and J dropped 8; count of bases not matched to a gene: 14. The germline CDR1 and CDR2 sequences are SGHRS and YFSETQ.

Points on this clonotype: In this CDR3 the conserved last residue, phenylalanine or tryptophan, is missing, so a read error is likely. This chain uses TRBV11-2 with TRBJ2-6; tentatively, D is TRBD1 (6 bases). The CDR3 is 16 residues long. Germline CDR1 and CDR2: SGHAT and FQNNGV. The V and J ends lost 8 bases and 0 bases respectively, with 14 bases between them. CDR3 sequence (DNA): TGTGCCAGCGGATCCTTCAGGGGCTCTGGGGCCAACGTCCTGACTCTC. The encoded protein is CASGSFRGSGANVLTL.

Points on this clonotype: One base away lies a much larger clone, so this may be a sequencing read error. Since no conserved phenylalanine or tryptophan closes the CDR3, a read error is the likely cause. The chain combines TRBV24-1 with TRBJ1-2; D remains ambiguous. V was cut by 1 base and J by 3 bases, with 5 bases left in between. Per the germline V gene, CDR1 is KGHDR and CDR2 is SFDVKD. There are 13 residues in the CDR3. CDR3 in DNA: TGTGCCACCAGTGATTTTGAGCACTATGGCTACACCTAC. This encodes CATSDFEHYGYTY.

This clonotype occurred many times. V is TRBV12-3 or TRBV12-4 and J is TRBJ1-5; D gene uncertain. V lost 5 bases and J 1 base, leaving 15 bases between the germline ends. The CDR3 contains 16 residues. CDR3: CASSLSRSFSNQPQHF. CDR3 bases: TGTGCCAGCAGTCTATCTAGGAGTTTCAGCAATCAGCCCCAGCATTTT.

This clonotype was recorded many times. The chain has TRBV28 and TRBJ2-7; 10 positions match TRBD2. Per the germline V gene, CDR1 is MDHEN and CDR2 is SYDVKM. The CDR3 consists of 14 residues. V dropped 7 bases and J dropped 9; count of bases not matched to a gene: 12. The CDR3 DNA sequence: TGTGCCAGCACCGATTGGGGGGGGACTAGCGCGCAGTACTTC. This translates into CASTDWGGTSAQYF.

This clonotype was counted between two and nine times. A read error may be the cause here, since a much bigger clone is one base away. J is TRBJ2-4 and V is TRBV7-8; no clear D. This CDR3 region has 15 residues. The germline CDR1 and CDR2 sequences are SGHVS and FQNEAQ. The CDR3 DNA reads as TGTGCCAGCAGCTCCACCATGTTAACCAAAAACATTAAGTACTTC. This translates into CASSSTMLTKNIKYF.

This clonotype was counted ten times or more. V and J are TRBV3-1 and TRBJ2-7; D gene unclear. Per germline, CDR1 LGHDT and CDR2 YNNKEL (reference sequence). This CDR3 is built from 13 residues. Trimming left V 0 bases short and J 4 bases short, with 7 bases between. The CDR3 loop is CASSQERGYEQYF. In DNA, the CDR3 is TGTGCCAGCAGCCAAGAAAGAGGATACGAGCAGTACTTC.

There are many counts of this clonotype. The chain carries TRBV12-3 or TRBV12-4 and TRBJ2-5; 9 bases map to TRBD2. The CDR3 loop spans 14 amino acids. J lost 4 bases, V lost 1 base, and 1 base had no gene match. The CDR3 bases are TGTGCCAGCAGTTTAGGTAGCGGGAGAGAGACCCAGTACTTC. Translated: CASSLGSGRETQYF.

This clonotype was counted many times. The chain carries TRBV4-2 and TRBJ2-7; D possibly corresponds to TRBD2 (6 bases). Deletions cut 4 bases from V and 4 bases from J, with 17 bases between. This CDR3 has 15 residues. Germline loops: CDR1 LGHNA, CDR2 YNFKEQ. The CDR3: CASSPAGGEFYEQYF. The CDR3 DNA sequence: TGTGCCAGCAGCCCTGCTGGCGGGGAATTTTACGAGCAGTACTTC.

This clonotype has at least ten counts. This chain uses TRBV11-2 with TRBJ2-4, with 16 bases identical to TRBD2. Germline loops: CDR1 SGHAT, CDR2 FQNNGV. After removal of 4 bases from V and 2 bases from J, the junction contained 5 bases not matched to a gene. CDR3 length equals 18 residues. Here the CDR3 reads CASSSGLAGGLTKNIQYF. In DNA form, the CDR3 reads TGTGCCAGCAGCTCGGGACTAGCGGGGGGGCTGACCAAAAACATTCAGTACTTC.